The rows below give T cell receptor beta chains drawn from one sample of a study of somatic mutations in cytotoxic T cells in rheumatoid arthritis. The assay was immunoSEQ multiplex PCR, and TCRdb's table has in-frame clones only and misses some. The sample carries some 14,000 clones, 60% to 85% recorded once. Source material: CD8+ T cells sorted from blood. These TCRs come from an adult with rheumatoid arthritis. Each CDR3 is given with its conserved first and last residue. The order of the fields is D gene, clone size, J gene, V gene, CDR3 protein, CDR3 DNA. D genes are given only for firm matches. The size field is filled for only some rows; it gives once, few, many or a size class.

. . TRBJ2-7 TRBV6-6 CASSYPAGNRGYEQYF TGTGCCAGCAGTTACCCCGCGGGAAACCGCGGGTACGAGCAGTACTTC
. . TRBJ2-7 TRBV7-2 CASSHPTAGDPYEQYF TGTGCCAGCAGCCACCCGACGGCAGGCGACCCCTACGAGCAGTACTTC
TRBD2 . TRBJ2-5 TRBV9 CASSPPGGLAGVVKTQYF TGTGCCAGCAGCCCCCCAGGGGGCCTAGCGGGGGTTGTTAAGACCCAGTACTTC
. . TRBJ1-1 TRBV6-5 CASSYTTNTEAFF TGTGCCAGCAGTTACACGACGAACACTGAAGCTTTCTTT
. . TRBJ1-4 TRBV4-1 CASSHVESANEKLFF TGCGCCAGCAGCCATGTCGAGAGTGCTAATGAAAAACTGTTTTTT
TRBD1 . TRBJ2-1 TRBV27 CASRPGTGTYNEQFF TGTGCCAGCAGACCCGGGACAGGTACTTACAATGAGCAGTTCTTC
TRBD1 . TRBJ1-5 TRBV6-1 CASSGTGGEGQPQHF TGTGCCAGCAGTGGTACAGGGGGAGAGGGTCAGCCCCAGCATTTT
. few TRBJ2-5 TRBV28 CASSFGGVPQETQYF TGTGCCAGCAGTTTTGGCGGGGTTCCCCAAGAGACCCAGTACTTC
. . TRBJ1-6 TRBV28 CASSWGDWGYNSPLHF TGTGCCAGCAGTTGGGGGGATTGGGGCTATAATTCACCCCTCCACTTT
TRBD2 . TRBJ2-1 TRBV27 CASNSGESYNEQFF TGTGCCAGCAACAGCGGGGAATCCTACAATGAGCAGTTCTTC
TRBD2 . TRBJ2-5 TRBV7-6 CASSLDPLAGGIQETQYF TGTGCCAGCAGCTTAGACCCCTTAGCGGGGGGGATCCAAGAGACCCAGTACTTC
TRBD2 . TRBJ2-3 TRBV6-4 CASSDTPGGGPSTDTQYF TGTGCCAGCAGTGACACCCCCGGGGGGGGGCCTAGCACAGATACGCAGTATTTT
. once TRBJ2-1 TRBV6-5 CASSKLGYNEQFF TGTGCCAGCAGTAAGTTAGGGTACAATGAGCAGTTCTTC
. . TRBJ2-1 TRBV19 CASSIGNHLNEQFF TGTGCCAGTAGTATTGGCAACCACCTCAATGAGCAGTTCTTC
. . TRBJ1-4 TRBV5-6 CASSSGPGLGEKLFF TGTGCCAGCAGCTCGGGGCCTGGACTGGGAGAAAAACTGTTTTTT
TRBD1 . TRBJ1-1 TRBV4-1 CASSHPGEIQGGF TGCGCCAGCAGCCACCCAGGGGAAATACAGGGGGGTTTT
TRBD2 . TRBJ2-7 TRBV7-9 CASSPLLGGSPYEQYF TGTGCCAGCAGCCCTCTTTTGGGAGGGAGCCCCTACGAGCAGTACTTC
. . TRBJ1-1 TRBV5-1 CASSFGTANTEAFF TGCGCCAGCAGCTTCGGGACGGCGAACACTGAAGCTTTCTTT
. . TRBJ2-5 TRBV9 CASSQLDVRETQYF TGTGCCAGCAGCCAGTTAGACGTCCGAGAGACCCAGTACTTC
. few TRBJ1-6 TRBV5-1 CASSLSFKSDSPLHF TGCGCCAGCAGCTTGTCGTTCAAGTCCGATTCACCCCTCCACTTT
. . TRBJ2-5 TRBV4-1 CASSQGLAKETQYF TGCGCCAGCAGCCAAGGGTTAGCGAAAGAGACCCAGTACTTC
TRBD2 . TRBJ2-3 TRBV29-1 CSASGAYTDTQYF TGCAGCGCCAGCGGGGCATACACAGATACGCAGTATTTT
. . TRBJ1-2 TRBV6-1 CASSPAGGIYGYTF TGTGCCAGCAGTCCAGCCGGGGGGATCTATGGCTACACCTTC
. . TRBJ1-2 TRBV19 CASPGLTLGYTF TGTGCCAGCCCGGGACTGACCTTGGGCTACACCTTC
. . TRBJ2-6 TRBV11-1 CASSWISGANVLTF TGTGCCAGCAGCTGGATATCTGGGGCCAACGTCCTGACTTTC
. . TRBJ1-5 TRBV28 CASSLRGEGNQPQHF TGTGCCAGCAGTTTAAGGGGAGAAGGCAATCAGCCCCAGCATTTT
. medium-sized TRBJ2-5 TRBV28 CASRTLLGGAETQYF TGTGCCAGCAGGACCCTTCTCGGTGGAGCGGAGACCCAGTACTTC
TRBD1 . TRBJ2-7 TRBV19 CASSILAGGIYEQYF TGTGCCAGTAGTATATTGGCAGGGGGTATCTACGAGCAGTACTTC
. few TRBJ2-2 TRBV27 CATSGDTETSTNTGELFF TGTGCCACCTCCGGGGACACCGAAACGTCCACGAACACCGGGGAGCTGTTTTTT
. . TRBJ1-1 TRBV2 CASRRGEATEAFF TGTGCCAGCAGGAGAGGGGAGGCCACTGAAGCTTTCTTT